One and the same sample provided the 26 T cell receptor beta chains below, sequenced in a study of a mutant IDH1 vaccine in newly diagnosed glioma. TCRdb's copy holds only in-frame clones and misses some; the assay was immunoSEQ multiplex PCR. The sample contains over 80,000 clones, 70% to 90% of which appear only once. Described time point: baseline, week 1 (first vaccination visit). Treatment indicated: pre-vaccination baseline after standard-of-care therapy. The starting material was PBMCs, obtained from a glioma patient treated with radiotherapy, temozolomide or both. These receptors all come from a woman aged 50 to 60 with glioma.

The gene calls are TRBV28 and TRBJ1-5; a weak D match, TRBD1 (5 bases). The CDR3 loop spans 17 amino acids. Per germline, CDR1 MDHEN and CDR2 SYDVKM. Trimming took off 5 bases at V and 1 base at J, with 18 bases between the two ends. The chain's CDR3 is CASSPMQFGGSNQPQHF. CDR3 nucleotide sequence: TGTGCCAGCAGTCCGATGCAGTTCGGGGGGAGCAATCAGCCCCAGCATTTT.

The chain couples TRBV6-5 to TRBJ1-4; D gene unclear. This CDR3 spans 11 amino acids. Germline values: CDR1 MNHEY, CDR2 SVGAGI. The V end was cut by 2 bases, the J end by 10 bases, with 5 bases between. The CDR3 reads CASSYRGKLFF. The CDR3 DNA sequence: TGTGCCAGCAGTTACCGGGGAAAACTGTTTTTT.

The chain recombines TRBV7-2 with TRBJ2-4; D possibly corresponds to TRBD2 (6 bases). This CDR3 region has 12 residues. The V gene's germline CDR1 is SGHTA and CDR2 FQGNSA. Trimming removed 8 bases from V and 14 bases from J, with 19 bases in between. The CDR3 is CASGIMGLPKYF. Written as DNA, the CDR3 is TGTGCCAGCGGCATTATGGGACTCCCAAAGTACTTC.

The gene calls are TRBV10-3 and TRBJ2-7; 7 bases are shared with TRBD2. Germline loops: CDR1 ENHRY, CDR2 SYGVKD. The V gene end was trimmed by 7 bases and the J gene end by 3 bases; junction bases not matched to a gene: 6. This CDR3 region has 13 residues. The CDR3 sequence: CAIMGRVGYEQYF. The DNA for the CDR3 is TGTGCCATCATGGGGAGGGTAGGCTACGAGCAGTACTTC.

The chain combines TRBV7-9 with TRBJ2-7; 9 bases line up with TRBD1. Losses at the gene ends were 6 bases for V and 0 bases for J; bases not matched to a gene: 6. Germline CDR1 reads SEHNR; CDR2 reads FQNEAQ (reference sequence). This CDR3 is 15 amino acids long. The CDR3 protein is CASRLLDRGSYEQYF. The CDR3 DNA sequence: TGTGCCAGCAGACTACTGGACAGGGGCTCCTACGAGCAGTACTTC.

This clone was detected a few times. V gene TRBV9 combines with J gene TRBJ2-2; no clear D gene. The germline gives CDR1 SGDLS, CDR2 YYNGEE. The CDR3 spans 16 residues. The V end lost 0 bases, the J end lost 3 bases, and 12 bases lay between the germline ends. This CDR3 reads CASSVGSKPYTGELFF. DNA of the CDR3: TGTGCCAGCAGCGTAGGGTCAAAACCTTACACCGGGGAGCTGTTTTTT.

This sequence joins TRBV19 and TRBJ1-5, with D possibly TRBD1 on 6 matching bases. The CDR3 spans 16 residues. Per germline, CDR1 LNHDA and CDR2 SQIVND (reference sequence). V was shortened by 9 bases and J by 0 bases, with 18 bases between the two germline ends. The CDR3 DNA reads as TGTGCCAGCGCAATCGACAGGACATATAGCAATCAGCCCCAGCATTTT. Its translation is CASAIDRTYSNQPQHF.

The V and J genes are TRBV30 and TRBJ1-5; 7 nucleotides align to TRBD1. Losses at the gene ends were 0 bases for V and 9 bases for J; bases not matched to a gene: 8. CDR1 is GTSNPN and CDR2 is SVGIG in the germline V gene (reference sequence). The CDR3 spans 14 residues. In DNA, the CDR3 is TGTGCCTGGAGTGTAGGCAGGGGGGGATTGCCCCAGCATTTT. Translating gives CAWSVGRGGLPQHF.

The chain joins TRBV9 to TRBJ2-7; 9 nucleotides align to TRBD2. V gave up 2 bases and J gave up 2 bases; unmatched junction bases: 8. Germline CDR1 and CDR2: SGDLS and YYNGEE. This CDR3 has 16 amino acids. The CDR3 coding sequence is TGTGCCAGCAGCGTCTCCCCGACTAGCGGAACCTACGAGCAGTACTTC. It translates to CASSVSPTSGTYEQYF.

This clone appeared a single time. Sequence at one end of the junction differs from germline and may be a read error. The rearrangement joins TRBV5-4 to TRBJ1-4; 7 bases align to TRBD1. The germline V gene has CDR1 SGHNT and CDR2 YYREEE (reference sequence). The CDR3 covers 17 residues. This CDR3 reads CVSSSKSGGTTNEKLFF. CDR3 DNA: TGTGTCAGCAGCTCTAAATCAGGGGGGACAACTAATGAAAAACTGTTTTTT. The whole variable domain, filled in from reference TRBV5-4 and TRBJ1-4, reads ETGVTQSPTHLIKTRGQQVTLRCSSQSGHNTVSWYQQALGQGPQFIFQYYREEENGRGNFPPRFSGLQFPNYSSELNVNALELDDSALYLCVSSSKSGGTTNEKLFFGSGTQLSVL.

The rearrangement joins TRBV27 to TRBJ2-2, with D unresolved. Germline CDR1 and CDR2: MNHEY and SMNVEV (reference sequence). Trimming removed 0 bases from V and 8 bases from J, with 10 bases in between. The CDR3 runs 14 residues. CDR3 DNA: TGTGCCAGCAGTTTATCCACGACTCCTGGGGAGCTGTTTTTT. Translated, it gives CASSLSTTPGELFF.

The chain has TRBV12-5 and TRBJ2-2; D is possibly TRBD1 (6 bases). The CDR3 loop spans 13 amino acids. Germline CDR1 and CDR2: LGHNT and FRNRAP. Trimming removed 7 bases at V and 9 bases at J, with 15 bases between. CDR3 residues: CASAPQGIRELFF. DNA of the CDR3: TGTGCTAGTGCCCCACAGGGTATTCGGGAGCTGTTTTTT.

V gene TRBV4-1 combines with J gene TRBJ2-7; no reliable D call. CDR3 length: 13 residues. Germline CDR1 MGHRA, CDR2 YSYEKL. Trimming pared 4 bases from V and 6 bases from J, leaving 13 bases between. CDR3 residues: CASSREWHFEQYF. The CDR3 DNA follows: TGCGCCAGCAGCCGAGAGTGGCACTTCGAGCAGTACTTC.

V gene TRBV6-1 combines with J gene TRBJ2-5, with a tentative D call TRBD1 (6 bases). This CDR3 has 16 amino acids. V lost 1 base to trimming and J lost 5 bases, with 17 bases between them. Germline values: CDR1 MNHNS, CDR2 SASEGT. CDR3 loop: CASSEGTRGRGETQYF. The CDR3 region has the DNA TGTGCCAGCAGTGAAGGGACTCGGGGAAGGGGGGAGACCCAGTACTTC.

V gene TRBV2 combines with J gene TRBJ1-1; unclear D gene. Trimming left V 6 bases short and J 4 bases short, with 12 bases between. This CDR3 comprises 13 residues. CDR1 is SNHLY and CDR2 is FYNNEI in the germline V gene. In DNA, the CDR3 is TGTGCCAGCAGGAGTCGAGCAAGCACTGAAGCTTTCTTT. Protein product: CASRSRASTEAFF.

This chain links TRBV27 with TRBJ2-3; D gene ambiguous. The CDR3 covers 13 residues. Trimming pared 8 bases from V and 1 base from J, leaving 10 bases between. Germline CDR1 reads MNHEY; CDR2 reads SMNVEV (reference sequence). This CDR3 is CASSFGRTDTQYF. The CDR3, as DNA: TGTGCCAGCTCCTTTGGGCGCACAGATACGCAGTATTTT.

V usage is TRBV28 and J usage is TRBJ1-1; maybe TRBD1 (6 bases). The CDR3 has 13 amino acids. The germline gives CDR1 MDHEN, CDR2 SYDVKM. The V end lost 8 bases, the J end lost 2 bases, and 12 bases lay between the germline ends. CDR3: CASVIGTNTEAFF. DNA for the CDR3: TGTGCCAGCGTAATTGGGACAAACACTGAAGCTTTCTTT.

The rearrangement joins TRBV6-1 to TRBJ2-2; D is ambiguous. The CDR3 length is 13 residues. V lost 8 bases and J lost 3, with 10 bases in between. Germline CDR1 MNHNS, CDR2 SASEGT. The CDR3 DNA reads as TGTGCCAGCCCCTCGTATGACACCGGGGAGCTGTTTTTT. It codes for CASPSYDTGELFF.

The chain combines TRBV6-5 with TRBJ1-2, with 10 bases lining up with TRBD1. The V segment lost 6 bases and the J segment 5 bases; nucleotides outside the gene matches: 6. The CDR3 runs 14 residues. Per germline, CDR1 MNHEY and CDR2 SVGAGI. The CDR3 loop reads CASRRQGAGYGYTF. DNA of the CDR3: TGTGCCAGCAGACGACAGGGGGCAGGTTATGGCTACACCTTC.

This sequence joins TRBV7-6 and TRBJ2-2; 7 bases line up with TRBD1. The junction had 6 bases not matched to a gene; V was cut back by 5 bases and J by 3 bases. CDR1 and CDR2 (germline): SGHVS, FNYEAQ. This CDR3 is built from 15 residues. This chain's CDR3 is CASSLRQGHTGELFF. DNA of the CDR3: TGTGCCAGCAGCCTAAGACAGGGACACACCGGGGAGCTGTTTTTT.

The chain is built from TRBV18 and TRBJ2-7; TRBD2 matches at 7 bases. The CDR3 covers 15 residues. With 3 bases clipped from V and 6 bases from J, the junction kept 11 bases outside the gene matches. Germline V gives CDR1 KGHSH, CDR2 LQKENI. CDR3 DNA: TGTGCCAGCTCACCTGGGAGGGTGGGGCGGCTCGAGCAGTACTTC. It is translated as CASSPGRVGRLEQYF.

The chain employs TRBV7-3 and TRBJ2-3; 13 positions agree with TRBD2. The CDR3 runs 16 residues. Per the germline V gene, CDR1 is SGHTA and CDR2 is FQGTGA. V shed 5 bases and J 3 bases; nucleotides not matched to a gene: 5. DNA of the CDR3: TGTGCCAGCAGCCCAGGACTAGCGGGAGTGACAGATACGCAGTATTTT. Encoded protein: CASSPGLAGVTDTQYF. Supplemented by reference TRBV7-3 and TRBJ2-3, the full variable domain reads GAGVSQTPSNKVTEKGKYVELRCDPISGHTALYWYRQSLGQGPEFLIYFQGTGAADDSGLPNDRFFAVRPEGSVSTLKIQRTERGDSAVYLCASSPGLAGVTDTQYFGPGTRLTVL.

This sequence joins TRBV28 and TRBJ2-1; TRBD2 matches 11 bases. This CDR3 spans 15 amino acids. In germline, CDR1 is MDHEN, CDR2 SYDVKM. The trim removed 7 bases at V and 4 bases at J, leaving 6 bases unmatched. As DNA, the CDR3 is TGTGCCAGCATCCTAGCGGGAGGCACATACAATGAGCAGTTCTTC. Translation gives CASILAGGTYNEQFF. Drawing the rest from reference TRBV28 and TRBJ2-1, the complete variable domain is DVKVTQSSRYLVKRTGEKVFLECVQDMDHENMFWYRQDPGLGLRLIYFSYDVKMKEKGDIPEGYSVSREKKERFSLILESASTNQTSMYLCASILAGGTYNEQFFGPGTRLTVL.

The genes are TRBV6-5 and TRBJ1-2; D call uncertain. CDR1 MNHEY and CDR2 SVGAGI come from the germline V gene. The CDR3 totals 11 residues. Trimming cost V 7 bases and J 2 bases, with 5 bases left between them. CDR3 DNA: TGTGCCAGCAATCGAAACTATGGCTACACCTTC. Translating it yields CASNRNYGYTF.

This chain connects TRBV11-2 to TRBJ2-5; D unresolved. The V and J ends lost 3 bases and 5 bases respectively, with 13 bases between them. This CDR3 contains 14 residues. Germline V lookup: CDR1 SGHAT, CDR2 FQNNGV. For the CDR3, the DNA is TGTGCCAGCAGCTTTCTTAGCATCGGGGAGACCCAGTACTTC. It specifies CASSFLSIGETQYF.

The DNA for the CDR3 is TGCGCCAGCAGCTCCGCCCCGGGACTCCAAGGATACTTC. It specifies CASSSAPGLQGYF. The gene calls are TRBV5-1 and TRBJ2-7; D may be TRBD2 (6 bases). CDR1 is SGHRS, CDR2 YFSETQ, per germline. The CDR3 has 13 amino acids. Trimming removed 3 bases at V and 13 bases at J, with 20 bases between.